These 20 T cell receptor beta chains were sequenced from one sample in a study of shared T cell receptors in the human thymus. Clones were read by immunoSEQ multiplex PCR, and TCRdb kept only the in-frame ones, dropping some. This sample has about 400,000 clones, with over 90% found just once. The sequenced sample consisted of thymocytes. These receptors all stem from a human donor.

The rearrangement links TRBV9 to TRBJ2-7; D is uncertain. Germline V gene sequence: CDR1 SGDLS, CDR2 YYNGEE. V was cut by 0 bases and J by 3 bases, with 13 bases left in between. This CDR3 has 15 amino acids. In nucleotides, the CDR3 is TGTGCCAGCAGCGTAGGGTCCGGTTACAACTACGAGCAGTACTTC. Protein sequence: CASSVGSGYNYEQYF. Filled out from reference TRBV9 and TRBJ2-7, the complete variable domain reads DSGVTQTPKHLITATGQRVTLRCSPRSGDLSVYWYQQSLDQGLQFLIQYYNGEERAKGNILERFSAQQFPDLHSELNLSSLELGDSALYFCASSVGSGYNYEQYFGPGTRLTVT.

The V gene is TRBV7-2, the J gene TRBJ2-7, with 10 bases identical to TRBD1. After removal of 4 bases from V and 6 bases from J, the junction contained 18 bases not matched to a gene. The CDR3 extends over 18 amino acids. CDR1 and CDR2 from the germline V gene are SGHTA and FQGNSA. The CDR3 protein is CASSYNRDRGQKEGEQYF. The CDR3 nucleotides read TGTGCCAGCAGCTACAACCGGGACAGGGGTCAAAAAGAAGGCGAGCAGTACTTC.

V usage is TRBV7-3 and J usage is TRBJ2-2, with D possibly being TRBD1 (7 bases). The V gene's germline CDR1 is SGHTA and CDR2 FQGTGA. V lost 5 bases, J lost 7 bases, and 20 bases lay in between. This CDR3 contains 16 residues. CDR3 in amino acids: CASSGPSGGGIGELFF. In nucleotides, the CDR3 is TGTGCCAGCAGCGGACCCTCAGGGGGAGGAATCGGGGAGCTGTTTTTT.

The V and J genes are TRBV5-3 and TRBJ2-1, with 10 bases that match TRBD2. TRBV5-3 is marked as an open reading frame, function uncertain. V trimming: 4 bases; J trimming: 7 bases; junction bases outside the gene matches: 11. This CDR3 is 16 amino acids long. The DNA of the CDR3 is TGTGCCAGAAGCCTAAGAGCGGGAGGGCCAAGGAATGAGCAGTTCTTC. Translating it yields CARSLRAGGPRNEQFF.

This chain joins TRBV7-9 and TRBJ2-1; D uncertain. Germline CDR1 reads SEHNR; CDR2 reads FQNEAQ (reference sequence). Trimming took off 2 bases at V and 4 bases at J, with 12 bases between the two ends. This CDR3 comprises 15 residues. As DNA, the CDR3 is TGTGCCAGCAGCTTATTCTGGGAAGGATACAATGAGCAGTTCTTC. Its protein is CASSLFWEGYNEQFF.

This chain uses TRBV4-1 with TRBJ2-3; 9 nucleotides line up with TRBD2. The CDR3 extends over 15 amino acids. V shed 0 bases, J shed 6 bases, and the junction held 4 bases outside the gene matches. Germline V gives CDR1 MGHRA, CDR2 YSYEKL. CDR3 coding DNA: TGCGCCAGCAGCCAAGATCGAGCGGGAGGCGATACGCAGTATTTT. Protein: CASSQDRAGGDTQYF.

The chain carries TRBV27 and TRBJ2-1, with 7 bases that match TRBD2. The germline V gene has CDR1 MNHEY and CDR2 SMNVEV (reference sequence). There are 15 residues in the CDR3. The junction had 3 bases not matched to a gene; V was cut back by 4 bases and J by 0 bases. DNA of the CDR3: TGTGCCAGCAGTTATCAGCGGGGCTCCTACAATGAGCAGTTCTTC. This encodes CASSYQRGSYNEQFF.

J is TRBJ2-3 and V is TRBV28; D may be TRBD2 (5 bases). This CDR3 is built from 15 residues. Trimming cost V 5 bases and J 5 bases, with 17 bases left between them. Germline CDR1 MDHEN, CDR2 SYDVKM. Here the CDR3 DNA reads TGTGCCAGCAGTCCGTATAGACTAATGGGAGATACGCAGTATTTT. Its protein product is CASSPYRLMGDTQYF.

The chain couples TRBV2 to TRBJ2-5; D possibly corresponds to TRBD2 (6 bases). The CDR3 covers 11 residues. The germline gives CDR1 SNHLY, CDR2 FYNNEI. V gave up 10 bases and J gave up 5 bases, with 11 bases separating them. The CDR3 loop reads CATGRGETQYF. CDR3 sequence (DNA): TGTGCCACGGGTCGGGGGGAGACCCAGTACTTC.

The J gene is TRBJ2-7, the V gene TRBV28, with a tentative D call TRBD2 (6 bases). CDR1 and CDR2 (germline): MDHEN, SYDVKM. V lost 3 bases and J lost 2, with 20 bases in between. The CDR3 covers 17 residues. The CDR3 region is CASSFCLRGVRTYEQYF. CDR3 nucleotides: TGTGCCAGCAGTTTTTGCCTTCGCGGGGTTCGAACCTACGAGCAGTACTTC.

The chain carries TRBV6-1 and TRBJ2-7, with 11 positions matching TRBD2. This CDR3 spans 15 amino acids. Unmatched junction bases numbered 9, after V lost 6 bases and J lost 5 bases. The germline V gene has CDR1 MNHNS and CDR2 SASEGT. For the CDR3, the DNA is TGTGCCAGCAGCGTACGTTGGACTAGCGGGCACGAGCAGTACTTC. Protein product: CASSVRWTSGHEQYF.

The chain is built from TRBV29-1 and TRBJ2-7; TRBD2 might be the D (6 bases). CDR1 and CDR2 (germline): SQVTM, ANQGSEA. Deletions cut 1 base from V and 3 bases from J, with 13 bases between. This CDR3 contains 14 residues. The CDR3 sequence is CSVEVGRRGYEQYF. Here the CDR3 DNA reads TGCAGCGTTGAAGTGGGCAGGCGGGGCTACGAGCAGTACTTC.

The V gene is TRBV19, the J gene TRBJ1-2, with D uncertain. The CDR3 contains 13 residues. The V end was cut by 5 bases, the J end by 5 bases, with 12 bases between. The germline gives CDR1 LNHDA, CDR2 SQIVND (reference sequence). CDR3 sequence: CASSPHPGYGYTF. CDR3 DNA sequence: TGTGCCAGTAGTCCGCATCCAGGTTATGGCTACACCTTC.

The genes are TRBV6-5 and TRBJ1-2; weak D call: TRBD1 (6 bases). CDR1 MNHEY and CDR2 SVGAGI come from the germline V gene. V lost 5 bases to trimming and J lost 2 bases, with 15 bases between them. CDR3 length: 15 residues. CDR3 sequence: CASSKDPGHNYGYTF. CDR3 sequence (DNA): TGTGCCAGCAGTAAAGACCCGGGACACAACTATGGCTACACCTTC.

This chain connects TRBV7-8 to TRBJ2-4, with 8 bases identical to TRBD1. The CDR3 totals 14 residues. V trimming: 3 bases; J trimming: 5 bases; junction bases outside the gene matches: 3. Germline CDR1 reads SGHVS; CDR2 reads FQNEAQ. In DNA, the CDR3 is TGTGCCAGCAGCTTGGAACAGGGGGAAAACATTCAGTACTTC. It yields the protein CASSLEQGENIQYF.

In nucleotides, the CDR3 is TGTGCCAGCAGCTTAGAGCGGGGATCAGCGGGCTATGGCTACACCTTC. Its translation is CASSLERGSAGYGYTF. J is TRBJ1-2 and V is TRBV7-9, with no clear D. Germline CDR1 reads SEHNR; CDR2 reads FQNEAQ (reference sequence). The CDR3 length is 16 residues. V was pared by 1 base and J by 4 bases, with 16 bases between.

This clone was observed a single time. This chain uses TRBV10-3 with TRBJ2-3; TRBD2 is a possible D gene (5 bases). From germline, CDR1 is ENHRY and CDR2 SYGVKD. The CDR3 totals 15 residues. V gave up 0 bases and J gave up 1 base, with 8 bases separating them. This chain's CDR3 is CAISESKRCTDTQYF. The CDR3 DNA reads TGTGCCATCAGTGAGTCGAAGCGGTGCACAGATACGCAGTATTTT.

The CDR3 spells CASSFNTEAFF. In nucleotides, the CDR3 is TGTGCCAGCAGTTTCAACACTGAAGCTTTCTTT. This chain links TRBV28 with TRBJ1-1; D call uncertain. CDR1 is MDHEN and CDR2 is SYDVKM in the germline V gene. The CDR3 contains 11 residues. The ends were cut back, 3 bases at V and 2 bases at J, with 1 base in the middle.

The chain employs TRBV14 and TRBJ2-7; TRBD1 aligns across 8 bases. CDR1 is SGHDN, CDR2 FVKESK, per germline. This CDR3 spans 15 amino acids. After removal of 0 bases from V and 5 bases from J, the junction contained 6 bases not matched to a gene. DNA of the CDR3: TGTGCCAGCAGCCAAGATGGACAGGGAAGAGACGAGCAGTACTTC. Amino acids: CASSQDGQGRDEQYF.

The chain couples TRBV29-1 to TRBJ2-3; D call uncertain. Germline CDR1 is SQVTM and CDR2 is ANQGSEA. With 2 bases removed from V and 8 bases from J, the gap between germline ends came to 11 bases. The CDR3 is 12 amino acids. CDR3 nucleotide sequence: TGCAGCGTTGAACCCTCCCCCGGTACGCAGTATTTT. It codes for CSVEPSPGTQYF.